This T cell receptor (beta chain) was documented in a study of CD8 T cells in Susac syndrome. Random-hexamer reverse transcription was applied to roughly 0.45 to 1 ug RNA. TCRdb used MiXCR to reprocess the immunoSEQ multiplex PCR reads, holding one entry per CDR3 protein. Among 200,000 or so distinct CDR3 sequences, roughly 92% were seen once, and the ten largest hold approximately 0.13%. The TCR comes from a human donor with multiple sclerosis. Input material: CD8+ T cells from PBMCs.

CDR3 coding DNA: TGTGCCACCAGTGATGGAATTGTAGATACGCAGTATTTT. This codes for CATSDGIVDTQYF. J is TRBJ2-3 and V is TRBV24-1; D not resolved. Germline V gene sequence: CDR1 KGHDR, CDR2 SFDVKD. The germline V and J ends were trimmed by 3 bases and 5 bases, with 8 bases remaining between them. The CDR3 loop spans 13 amino acids.